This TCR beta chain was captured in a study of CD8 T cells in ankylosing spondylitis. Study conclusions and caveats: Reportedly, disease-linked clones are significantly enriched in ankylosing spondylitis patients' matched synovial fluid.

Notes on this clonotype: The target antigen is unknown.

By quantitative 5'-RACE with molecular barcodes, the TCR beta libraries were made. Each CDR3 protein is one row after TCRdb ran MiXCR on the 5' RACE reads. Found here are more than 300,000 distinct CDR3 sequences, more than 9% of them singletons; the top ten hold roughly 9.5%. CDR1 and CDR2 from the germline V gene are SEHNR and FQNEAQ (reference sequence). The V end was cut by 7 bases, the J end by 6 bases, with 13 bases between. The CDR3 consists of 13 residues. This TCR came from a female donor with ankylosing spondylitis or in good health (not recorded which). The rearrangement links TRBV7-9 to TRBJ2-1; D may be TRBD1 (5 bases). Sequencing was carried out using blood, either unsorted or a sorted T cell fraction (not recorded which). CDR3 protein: CASTQGLGNEQFF. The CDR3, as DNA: TGTGCCAGCACCCAGGGATTAGGCAATGAGCAGTTCTTC.